This T cell receptor beta chain is drawn from a study of blood T cell repertoires in COVID-19. Assay used: immunoSEQ multiplex PCR; TCRdb lists only in-frame clones, some missing. The sample includes some 290,000 clones, roughly nine tenths of them seen just once. The sequence derives from a woman aged 25 to 39 with COVID-19, enrolled during active disease. Sequencing input: peripheral blood.

CDR3: CASSQDQGGLSGNTIYF. CDR3 DNA: TGTGCCAGCAGCCAAGATCAGGGCGGTCTCTCTGGAAACACCATATATTTT. This chain links TRBV3-1 (or the pseudogene TRBV3-2) with TRBJ1-3, with TRBD1 as a possible D gene (5 bases). Deletions cut 0 bases from V and 0 bases from J, with 12 bases between. The CDR3 runs 17 residues. Germline CDR1 is LGHDT and CDR2 is YNNKEL (reference sequence).